The 30 T cell receptor beta chains in this list originate from one sample, sequenced in a study of T cell repertoires in cytomegalovirus infection. Antigens for these TCRs are unknown. In TCRdb, the reads were re-called with MiXCR into one record per CDR3 protein. The repertoire holds approximately 910,000 distinct CDR3 sequences, 31% seen once, with more than 13% in the top ten. Material: cultured CD8+ T cells from PBMCs, obtained from culture after CMV antigen stimulation. The source is a human donor in good health (CMV status not recorded). Some clones in this sample may be carry-over from other donors' samples.

Comments on this clonotype: This may stem from a read error, because a much larger clone lies one nucleotide away. The chain combines TRBV7-2 with TRBJ2-1; TRBD2 might be the D (6 bases). Germline-derived CDR1 and CDR2 are SGHTA and FQGNSA. Trimming pared 5 bases from V and 5 bases from J, leaving 16 bases between. The CDR3 has 15 amino acids. The CDR3 is CASSPWGVGNNEQFF. In DNA form, the CDR3 reads TGTGCCAGCAGCCCGTGGGGGGTGGGGAACAATGAGCAGTTCTTC.

The chain links TRBV6-1 to TRBJ2-3; D unclear. Germline V gene data show CDR1 as MNHNS and CDR2 as SASEGT. The CDR3 has 17 residues. The germline V and J ends were trimmed by 3 bases and 0 bases, with 16 bases remaining between them. Here the CDR3 DNA reads TGTGCCAGCAGTGAGTGGGTACTAAAACCTAGCACAGATACGCAGTATTTT. Protein sequence: CASSEWVLKPSTDTQYF.

The chain has TRBV6-1 and TRBJ2-4; 9 bases map to TRBD1. V was clipped by 4 bases and J by 8 bases; unmatched bases: 3. The CDR3 sequence is 13 residues long. The germline CDR1 and CDR2 sequences are MNHNS and SASEGT. The CDR3, as DNA: TGTGCCAGCAGTGGGACAGGGGAGGACATTCAGTACTTC. It codes for CASSGTGEDIQYF.

This sequence joins TRBV5-6 and TRBJ1-2; 9 bases match TRBD1. V was clipped by 2 bases and J by 8 bases; unmatched bases: 10. The CDR3 totals 15 residues. Germline assignment: CDR1 SGHDT and CDR2 YYEEEE. This CDR3 reads CASSFPQGANFGYTF. The DNA for the CDR3 is TGTGCCAGCAGCTTCCCACAGGGGGCAAATTTCGGCTACACCTTC.

This clonotype has at least ten counts. V gene TRBV14 combines with J gene TRBJ2-1; 10 bases agree with TRBD1. Germline V CDR1 and CDR2: SGHDN, FVKESK. CDR3 size: 16 residues. With V trimmed by 2 bases and J by 1 base, 2 bases remained unmatched. DNA of the CDR3: TGTGCCAGCAGCCAACCGGGACAGGGGTCCTACAATGAGCAGTTCTTC. Translated: CASSQPGQGSYNEQFF.

The rearrangement links TRBV3-1 to TRBJ2-5, with D possibly TRBD2 on 5 matching bases. This CDR3 has 17 amino acids. The V gene lost 1 base and the J gene lost 6 bases, with 21 bases spanning the gap. Looked up from germline, CDR1 is LGHDT and CDR2 is YNNKEL (reference sequence). As DNA, the CDR3 is TGTGCCAGCAGCCAAGTTTACGAGGGATCCCCCCAGAAGACCCAGTACTTC. Translated: CASSQVYEGSPQKTQYF.

The CDR3 is CSARGQPNPYEQYF. The CDR3 nucleotides are TGCAGTGCTAGGGGGCAGCCGAACCCCTACGAGCAGTACTTC. The genes are TRBV20-1 and TRBJ2-7; perhaps TRBD1 as D (5 bases). CDR3 size: 14 residues. The V gene lost 3 bases and the J gene lost 2 bases, with 14 bases spanning the gap. CDR1 is DFQATT, CDR2 SNEGSKA, per germline (reference sequence).

This clonotype was seen only a few times. The J gene is TRBJ2-6, the V gene TRBV6-1, with D perhaps matching TRBD2 (6 bases). The CDR3 length is 16 residues. Per germline, CDR1 MNHNS and CDR2 SASEGT. With 4 bases removed from V and 4 bases from J, the gap between germline ends came to 14 bases. CDR3 in amino acids: CASSVGGVRGANVLTF. CDR3 bases: TGTGCCAGCAGTGTAGGAGGGGTAAGGGGGGCCAACGTCCTGACTTTC.

V usage is TRBV7-2 and J usage is TRBJ2-7; the match to TRBD2 covers 9 bases. CDR1 and CDR2 (germline): SGHTA, FQGNSA. The ends lost 3 bases at V and 5 bases at J; junction bases unmatched: 5. CDR3 length: 14 residues. CDR3 nucleotides: TGTGCCAGCAGCTTCGGCGGGGGGGCCGACGAGCAGTACTTC. This translates into CASSFGGGADEQYF.

This clonotype was observed a few times. The chain joins TRBV10-3 to TRBJ2-3; 8 nucleotides align to TRBD2. Germline V gene data show CDR1 as ENHRY and CDR2 as SYGVKD. CDR3 length: 16 amino acids. V lost 2 bases to trimming and J lost 2 bases; unmatched junction nucleotides: 6. The CDR3 DNA sequence: TGTGCCATCAGTGAGGGAGAAGCGGGGGACACAGATACGCAGTATTTT. This codes for CAISEGEAGDTDTQYF.

The V call is TRBV20-1, the J call TRBJ2-4, with 7 bases identical to TRBD1. The ends lost 0 bases at V and 0 bases at J; junction bases unmatched: 5. This CDR3 has 16 amino acids. Germline assignment: CDR1 DFQATT and CDR2 SNEGSKA (reference sequence). CDR3 loop: CSARDGTVLAKNIQYF. The CDR3 coding sequence is TGCAGTGCTAGAGACGGGACAGTGTTAGCCAAAAACATTCAGTACTTC.

The gene calls are TRBV4-1 and TRBJ1-2, with D hard to call. CDR1 is MGHRA and CDR2 is YSYEKL in the germline V gene. Trimming pared 0 bases from V and 8 bases from J, leaving 10 bases between. CDR3 size: 13 residues. For the CDR3, the DNA is TGCGCCAGCAGCCAAGATGGGGTAAGCGGCTACACCTTC. Protein sequence: CASSQDGVSGYTF.

This clonotype was picked up a small number of times. V gene TRBV29-1 combines with J gene TRBJ1-1, with D hard to call. The V end lost 7 bases, the J end lost 0 bases, and 12 bases lay between the germline ends. The CDR3 is 13 residues long. Per germline, CDR1 SQVTM and CDR2 ANQGSEA. The CDR3 sequence: CSAQHRVNTEAFF. The CDR3 nucleotides read TGCAGCGCCCAGCACAGAGTGAACACTGAAGCTTTCTTT.

The chain recombines TRBV5-6 with TRBJ1-6, with a possible D match to TRBD1 (5 bases). Germline V gene data show CDR1 as SGHDT and CDR2 as YYEEEE. V was trimmed by 4 bases and J by 7 bases, leaving 15 bases between them. The CDR3 runs 15 residues. CDR3 protein: CASSEAGTGNSPLHF. For the CDR3, the DNA is TGTGCCAGCAGCGAGGCTGGGACCGGGAATTCACCCCTCCACTTT.

This clonotype came up a few times. The V and J genes are TRBV12-3 or TRBV12-4 and TRBJ2-3; D is uncertain. This CDR3 contains 15 residues. V was clipped by 5 bases and J by 1 base, with 13 bases between them. The CDR3 coding sequence is TGTGCCAGCAGTCGGGTGGGGTCTGGCACAGATACGCAGTATTTT. Its protein product is CASSRVGSGTDTQYF.

CDR3 loop: CASSSTDNQPQHF. In DNA form, the CDR3 reads TGTGCCAGCAGCTCGACAGACAATCAGCCCCAGCATTTT. The chain carries TRBV11-1 and TRBJ1-5; weak D call: TRBD1 (5 bases). Germline assignment: CDR1 SGHAT and CDR2 FQDESV (reference sequence). Trimming took 4 bases from V and 3 from J, leaving 7 bases between them. This CDR3 has 13 residues.

The chain is built from TRBV6-5 and TRBJ1-2, with 7 bases aligning to TRBD1. CDR1 MNHEY and CDR2 SVGAGI come from the germline V gene. The CDR3 covers 15 residues. Germline trimming cut 5 bases from V and 4 bases from J; bases unmatched to any gene: 10. In DNA, the CDR3 is TGTGCCAGCAGTCACGACAGGGCAAACCTCTATGGCTACACCTTC. It specifies CASSHDRANLYGYTF.

The sample holds many counts of this clonotype. The chain links TRBV7-6 to TRBJ1-2, with TRBD1 matching over 8 bases. Germline CDR1 reads SGHVS; CDR2 reads FNYEAQ. The CDR3 consists of 15 residues. V gave up 0 bases and J gave up 4 bases; unmatched junction bases: 4. CDR3 loop: CASSLAGDRSYGYTF. The CDR3 nucleotides read TGTGCCAGCAGCTTAGCGGGGGACAGGTCCTATGGCTACACCTTC. The complete variable domain, with remaining parts taken from reference TRBV7-6 and TRBJ1-2, reads GAGVSQSPRYKVTKRGQDVALRCDPISGHVSLYWYRQALGQGPEFLTYFNYEAQQDKSGLPNDRFSAERPEGSISTLTIQRTEQRDSAMYRCASSLAGDRSYGYTFGSGTRLTVV.

The chain combines TRBV7-8 with TRBJ1-2; D is possibly TRBD1 (6 bases). Germline CDR1 SGHVS, CDR2 FQNEAQ. The CDR3 length is 12 residues. CDR3 nucleotides: TGTGCGGCGGGGGCGCGGCACTATGGCTACACCTTC. It encodes CAAGARHYGYTF.

The chain employs TRBV6-2 or TRBV6-3 and TRBJ2-2, with TRBD1 matching over 7 bases. CDR3 length: 15 amino acids. After removal of 6 bases from V and 4 bases from J, the junction contained 8 bases not matched to a gene. Germline lookup yields CDR1 MNHEY and CDR2 SVGEGT. This CDR3 reads CASRVLTGSTGELFF. CDR3 DNA sequence: TGTGCCAGCAGAGTCCTGACAGGGAGCACCGGGGAGCTGTTTTTT.

V and J are TRBV4-3 and TRBJ2-3; 9 bases line up with TRBD2. Germline V gene sequence: CDR1 LGHNA, CDR2 YSLEER. The CDR3 extends over 16 amino acids. V shed 1 base and J 2 bases; nucleotides not matched to a gene: 4. The CDR3 spells CASSQGSGGLTDTQYF. The CDR3 DNA reads TGCGCCAGCAGCCAAGGAAGCGGGGGGCTCACAGATACGCAGTATTTT.

In its sample, this clonotype was seen a few times. The chain couples TRBV6-6 to TRBJ1-1, with 7 positions matching TRBD1. Germline V gives CDR1 MNHNY, CDR2 SVGAGI (reference sequence). The CDR3 runs 15 residues. J was trimmed by 7 bases and V by 0 bases; bases with no gene match: 8. CDR3 DNA sequence: TGTGCCAGCAGTTACTCAGCCAGGGGGTCCGATGAAGCTTTCTTT. Amino acids: CASSYSARGSDEAFF.

The chain is built from TRBV14 and TRBJ2-3; D is uncertain. Germline CDR1 SGHDN, CDR2 FVKESK. CDR3 length: 13 residues. Trimming pared 2 bases from V and 6 bases from J, leaving 9 bases between. Here the CDR3 reads CASSQRRTDTQYF. In DNA, the CDR3 is TGTGCCAGCAGCCAACGGAGAACGGATACGCAGTATTTT.

This CDR3 reads CASSTYPEWETQYF. The CDR3 DNA sequence: TGTGCCAGTAGTACGTACCCGGAGTGGGAGACCCAGTACTTC. The chain is built from TRBV19 and TRBJ2-5; D call uncertain. Germline V lookup: CDR1 LNHDA, CDR2 SQIVND (reference sequence). V lost 4 bases, J lost 5 bases, and 14 bases lay in between. CDR3 length: 14 amino acids.

The chain uses TRBV11-2 and TRBJ2-3; TRBD2 matches 7 bases. The length of the CDR3 is 15 residues. The junction had 9 bases not matched to a gene; V was cut back by 7 bases and J by 2 bases. Looked up from germline, CDR1 is SGHAT and CDR2 is FQNNGV. In nucleotides, the CDR3 is TGTGCCAGCACCGTCGTAGGGGACTACACAGATACGCAGTATTTT. It translates to CASTVVGDYTDTQYF. The variable domain in full, completed from reference TRBV11-2 and TRBJ2-3, reads EAGVAQSPRYKIIEKRQSVAFWCNPISGHATLYWYQQILGQGPKLLIQFQNNGVVDDSQLPKDRFSAERLKGVDSTLKIQPAKLEDSAVYLCASTVVGDYTDTQYFGPGTRLTVL.

The chain links TRBV7-9 to TRBJ2-3, with 7 bases lining up with TRBD2. The CDR3 loop spans 16 amino acids. The V segment lost 1 base and the J segment 6 bases; nucleotides outside the gene matches: 10. Germline V CDR1 and CDR2: SEHNR, FQNEAQ (reference sequence). The CDR3 DNA follows: TGTGCCAGCAGCTTAGACGGGGGGTACCCTCCGGATACGCAGTATTTT. Its protein is CASSLDGGYPPDTQYF. Looking up the rest from reference TRBV7-9 and TRBJ2-3 gives the full variable domain: DTGVSQNPRHKITKRGQNVTFRCDPISEHNRLYWYRQTLGQGPEFLTYFQNEAQLEKSRLLSDRFSAERPKGSFSTLEIQRTEQGDSAMYLCASSLDGGYPPDTQYFGPGTRLTVL.

The count of this clonotype is one. The V and J genes are TRBV20-1 and TRBJ2-7, with a tentative D call TRBD2 (6 bases). This CDR3 is built from 14 residues. Germline V gene data show CDR1 as DFQATT and CDR2 as SNEGSKA (reference sequence). V dropped 0 bases and J dropped 2 bases, with 11 bases sitting between them. CDR3 sequence (DNA): TGCAGTGCTAGAGATCGGGACTTACCCTACGAGCAGTACTTC. This translates into CSARDRDLPYEQYF.

This clonotype was observed a handful of times. The rearrangement joins TRBV7-9 to TRBJ2-1; 12 bases line up with TRBD2. Germline values: CDR1 SEHNR, CDR2 FQNEAQ (reference sequence). The trim removed 3 bases at V and 7 bases at J, leaving 7 bases unmatched. The CDR3 sequence is 16 residues long. CDR3 amino acids: CASSLKGLAGFNEQFF. Here the CDR3 DNA reads TGTGCCAGCAGCTTGAAGGGACTAGCGGGTTTTAATGAGCAGTTCTTC.

This clonotype was picked up a small number of times. V usage is TRBV19 and J usage is TRBJ1-1, with TRBD1 identical over 7 bases. V shed 3 bases, J shed 1 base, and the junction held 2 bases outside the gene matches. The V gene's germline CDR1 is LNHDA and CDR2 SQIVND (reference sequence). This CDR3 comprises 14 residues. CDR3 loop: CASSITGENTEAFF. The CDR3 DNA reads as TGTGCCAGTAGTATCACAGGGGAGAACACTGAAGCTTTCTTT. The full variable domain, rest sourced from reference TRBV19 and TRBJ1-1, is DGGITQSPKYLFRKEGQNVTLSCEQNLNHDAMYWYRQDPGQGLRLIYYSQIVNDFQKGDIAEGYSVSREKKESFPLTVTSAQKNPTAFYLCASSITGENTEAFFGQGTRLTVV.

CDR3: CASSFGQGVDNEQFF. CDR3 nucleotides: TGTGCCAGCAGCTTCGGACAGGGGGTAGACAATGAGCAGTTCTTC. The chain combines TRBV7-6 with TRBJ2-1, with TRBD1 identical over 10 bases. The germline V gene encodes CDR1 SGHVS and CDR2 FNYEAQ. This CDR3 has 15 residues. The J segment lost 5 bases and the V segment lost 3 bases, leaving 4 bases of the junction unmatched.